This T cell receptor (beta chain) was identified during a study of blood T cell repertoires in COVID-19. The CDR3 spans 13 residues. Trimming stripped 8 bases from V and 5 bases from J, with 10 bases between. Authors' data handling: Reference gene primer amplification gave estimated nucleated cell counts. The data were produced by immunoSEQ multiplex PCR, yet TCRdb's version contains in-frame clones alone and is incomplete. V, J and clone size reflect that table, while D and trimming were determined from the DNA. Among approximately 49,000 clones listed, roughly four fifths were seen once. The sample comprised peripheral blood. The source is a human donor with acute or convalescent COVID-19. The donor label of this sample is uncertain. This rearrangement joins TRBV12-3 or TRBV12-4 to TRBJ1-6, with TRBD1 as a possible D gene (6 bases). In DNA form, the CDR3 reads TGTGCCAGCGGCCGGACAGATAATTCACCCCTCCACTTT. It codes for CASGRTDNSPLHF.